This passage covers 9 T cell receptor beta chains from one sample sequenced in a study of cytomegalovirus exposure and HLA in healthy donors. Amplification used 60 Vbeta primers and 13 Jbeta primers. This table comes from immunoSEQ multiplex PCR, and its TCRdb copy is limited to in-frame clones, with some not included. The data hold 100,000 to 150,000 clones, with around 77% observed a single time. Material: PBMCs. The receptors come from a woman in her sixties or seventies in good health and CMV-seronegative.

The chain is built from TRBV7-3 and TRBJ2-1; D is unresolved. The CDR3 length is 14 residues. V lost 4 bases to trimming and J lost 5 bases, with 12 bases between them. In germline, CDR1 is SGHTA, CDR2 FQGTGA. CDR3 nucleotide sequence: TGTGCCAGCAGCTCCGCCACTACTCACAATGAGCAGTTCTTC. It translates to CASSSATTHNEQFF.

This clone showed up just a few times. The chain uses TRBV7-9 and TRBJ2-5; 13 positions agree with TRBD2. The CDR3 is 17 residues long. Germline CDR1 is SEHNR and CDR2 is FQNEAQ (reference sequence). J gave up 3 bases and V 3 bases, and 7 bases lay outside the gene matches. Here the CDR3 DNA reads TGTGCCAGCAGCTTCGGGACTAGCGGGGCCAATGAAGAGACCCAGTACTTC. This sequence encodes CASSFGTSGANEETQYF.

This clone was seen a single time. The chain links TRBV5-5 to TRBJ1-1; D possibly corresponds to TRBD1 (5 bases). Germline CDR1 is SGHKS and CDR2 is YYEKEE (reference sequence). The V and J ends lost 0 bases and 4 bases respectively, with 13 bases between them. The CDR3 is 15 amino acids. This CDR3 is CASSLVAGFGTEAFF. Here the CDR3 DNA reads TGTGCCAGCAGCTTGGTGGCAGGGTTCGGCACTGAAGCTTTCTTT.

V gene TRBV7-2 combines with J gene TRBJ2-2; D is undetermined. Trimming stripped 1 base from V and 1 base from J, with 10 bases between. Germline values: CDR1 SGHTA, CDR2 FQGNSA. This CDR3 has 16 residues. The CDR3 DNA sequence: TGTGCCAGCAGCTTAGTCGCCCGAGGGAACACCGGGGAGCTGTTTTTT. Translation: CASSLVARGNTGELFF.

This clone was counted between two and nine times. This rearrangement joins TRBV11-3 to TRBJ2-2, with TRBD2 as a possible D gene (6 bases). The CDR3 runs to 15 residues. The ends were cut back, 3 bases at V and 5 bases at J, with 13 bases in the middle. The germline gives CDR1 SGHNT, CDR2 YENEEA. The CDR3 protein is CASSFGLGGTGELFF. In DNA form, the CDR3 reads TGTGCCAGCAGCTTCGGCCTCGGAGGGACCGGGGAGCTGTTTTTT.

The rearrangement joins TRBV10-2 to TRBJ1-1, with a possible D match to TRBD1 (6 bases). V lost 8 bases and J 3 bases, leaving 22 bases between the germline ends. This CDR3 has 16 amino acids. CDR1 is WSHSY, CDR2 SAAADI, per germline. CDR3 nucleotide sequence: TGCGCCAGCGGAAGCCGGGACACCGGTGGGTACACTGAAGCTTTCTTT. As protein: CASGSRDTGGYTEAFF.

The V call is TRBV5-1, the J call TRBJ2-1; 8 nucleotides agree with TRBD1. J gave up 8 bases and V 4 bases, and 23 bases lay outside the gene matches. This CDR3 has 19 residues. The V gene's germline CDR1 is SGHRS and CDR2 YFSETQ. In nucleotides, the CDR3 is TGCGCCAGCAGCCCGATAAACATGCGGACAGGGCCGATCTCGTATGAGCAGTTCTTC. Protein: CASSPINMRTGPISYEQFF.

This clone was seen a handful of times. The chain has TRBV15 and TRBJ2-7; 9 bases map to TRBD1. The CDR3 is 15 residues long. CDR1 LNHNV and CDR2 YYDKDF come from the germline V gene (reference sequence). Trimming at V came to 3 bases and at J to 3 bases, leaving 6 bases not matched to a gene. CDR3 residues: CATSSTGGSRYEQYF. The CDR3, as DNA: TGTGCCACCAGCAGTACAGGGGGCTCTCGCTACGAGCAGTACTTC.

J is TRBJ1-1 and V is TRBV5-4, with 8 bases fitting TRBD1. The CDR3 totals 15 residues. The germline V gene encodes CDR1 SGHNT and CDR2 YYREEE (reference sequence). Trimming at V came to 3 bases and at J to 1 base, leaving 5 bases not matched to a gene. The CDR3 DNA sequence: TGTGCCAGCAGCTGGACAGGGATGGGGAACACTGAAGCTTTCTTT. This sequence encodes CASSWTGMGNTEAFF.